This entry concerns a single T cell receptor (beta chain). The target antigen is unknown. The entry originates in a study of OX40 agonist ivuxolimab in advanced cancers. Study summary: It was permissible to have had prior anti-PD-1, anti-PD-L1 or anti-CTLA-4 therapy, and over 35% had some. Three patients responded partially, comprising one with hepatocellular carcinoma and two with cutaneous melanoma.

In germline, CDR1 is SGHRS, CDR2 YFSETQ. CDR3 length: 13 amino acids. V was pared by 4 bases and J by 4 bases, with 11 bases between. Profiled with immunoSEQ multiplex PCR; TCRdb holds only in-frame clones, not every one. The data show roughly 80,000 clones, roughly 87% seen once. Study-wide results and caveats: Among T cells, CD8+ cells averaged more expanded clones than CD4+ cells.

This chain connects TRBV5-1 to TRBJ2-5; D not certain. The sequencing used CD4+ or CD8+ T cells sorted from blood, collected in a trial of the OX40 agonist ivuxolimab. This clonotype was obtained from an adult with an advanced solid tumor such as melanoma, head and neck, liver or kidney cancer. The CDR3 region has the DNA TGCGCCAGCAGCGCATCATGGACAGAGACCCAGTACTTC. Translating it yields CASSASWTETQYF.